These 7 T cell receptor beta chains share one sample of origin, sequenced in a study of OX40 agonist ivuxolimab in advanced cancers. TCRdb keeps only in-frame clones here, not all; method: immunoSEQ multiplex PCR. The sample records over 65,000 clones, around 84% being singletons. Specimen: CD4+ or CD8+ T cells sorted from blood, collected in a trial of the OX40 agonist ivuxolimab. Receptor source: an adult with an advanced solid tumor such as melanoma, head and neck, liver or kidney cancer.

The rearrangement links TRBV25-1 to TRBJ2-1, with D unclear. Trimming stripped 1 base from V and 0 bases from J, with 10 bases between. The CDR3 loop spans 16 amino acids. Germline V gene lookup returns CDR1 MGHDK and CDR2 SYGVNS. Here the CDR3 reads CASSEFKGSSYNEQFF. The CDR3 nucleotides are TGTGCCAGCAGTGAATTCAAGGGAAGCTCCTACAATGAGCAGTTCTTC.

V is TRBV11-2 and J is TRBJ1-2; D perhaps matches TRBD1 (5 bases). The ends were cut back, 2 bases at V and 8 bases at J, with 15 bases in the middle. The CDR3 covers 14 residues. Germline-derived CDR1 and CDR2 are SGHAT and FQNNGV. CDR3 sequence: CASSLPRDSSGYTF. CDR3 bases: TGTGCCAGCAGCTTACCCCGGGACTCCTCGGGCTACACCTTC.

The chain is built from TRBV6-6 and TRBJ1-1, with no clear D. There are 13 residues in the CDR3. The germline CDR1 and CDR2 sequences are MNHNY and SVGAGI (reference sequence). Trimming cost V 2 bases and J 1 base, with 5 bases left between them. For the CDR3, the DNA is TGTGCCAGCAGTTACAACAGGAACACTGAAGCTTTCTTT. Protein: CASSYNRNTEAFF.

To note about this clone: One end of the junction does not line up with germline, which may come from a read error. V usage is TRBV29-1 and J usage is TRBJ2-5; a possible D gene is TRBD2 (6 bases). This CDR3 has 14 residues. Germline CDR1 and CDR2: SQVTM and ANQGSEA. The CDR3 DNA is TGCAGCGTTGAACAGGGAGGAGTACAAGAGACCCGGTACTTC. This gives the protein CSVEQGGVQETRYF.

The chain employs TRBV6-1 and TRBJ2-2; tentative D call: TRBD1 (6 bases). Germline CDR1 MNHNS, CDR2 SASEGT. CDR3 length: 14 residues. Trimming took 5 bases from V and 4 from J, leaving 11 bases between them. Here the CDR3 reads CASSRSRGTGELFF. The CDR3 DNA follows: TGTGCCAGCAGTAGGTCCAGGGGCACCGGGGAGCTGTTTTTT.

The chain couples TRBV18 to TRBJ1-5, with no clear D. This CDR3 spans 12 amino acids. Trimming shortened V by 6 bases and J by 5 bases, and 8 bases separated the two germline ends. CDR1 and CDR2 from the germline V gene are KGHSH and LQKENI. The CDR3 sequence is CASSLRDQPQHF. CDR3 in DNA: TGTGCCAGCTCCCTCAGAGATCAGCCCCAGCATTTT.

V gene TRBV4-1 combines with J gene TRBJ1-1, with D unclear. The V and J ends lost 4 bases and 1 base respectively, with 16 bases between them. CDR1 MGHRA and CDR2 YSYEKL come from the germline V gene. The CDR3 totals 16 residues. The CDR3 here is CASSPLRGQRNTEAFF. DNA for the CDR3: TGCGCCAGCAGCCCTCTGAGAGGCCAGAGGAACACTGAAGCTTTCTTT.